This T cell receptor beta chain emerged from a study of molecular identifiers for immune sequencing clone quantification. Study observations and caveats: Beyond 20 RNA copies, clones held over 99% of effector molecules, compared with under 1% in naive cells.

About this clonotype itself: Its matching antigen is unknown. A read error may explain this, as a much larger clone is one base away.

Germline V gene lookup returns CDR1 SGDLS and CDR2 YYNGEE. V dropped 3 bases and J dropped 5 bases, with 15 bases sitting between them. CDR3 length: 15 residues. TCRdb reprocessed the PCR reads with MiXCR, giving one entry per CDR3 protein. The sample shows about half a million distinct CDR3 sequences, 20% to 25% of them seen only once. This chain uses TRBV9 with TRBJ1-5, with D possibly being TRBD1 (5 bases). Sequenced sample: naive CD8+ T cells from blood, with Jurkat cell RNA spiked in. Subset denoted: FACS-sorted CD8+CD4-CCR7+CD45RA+ naive T cells. The receptor was isolated from a human donor in good health. Some libraries in this study had Jurkat cell RNA spiked in. CDR3 DNA sequence: TGTGCCAGCAGCGCCGGGGCCGCGCATGATCAGCCCCAGCATTTT. Translation: CASSAGAAHDQPQHF.